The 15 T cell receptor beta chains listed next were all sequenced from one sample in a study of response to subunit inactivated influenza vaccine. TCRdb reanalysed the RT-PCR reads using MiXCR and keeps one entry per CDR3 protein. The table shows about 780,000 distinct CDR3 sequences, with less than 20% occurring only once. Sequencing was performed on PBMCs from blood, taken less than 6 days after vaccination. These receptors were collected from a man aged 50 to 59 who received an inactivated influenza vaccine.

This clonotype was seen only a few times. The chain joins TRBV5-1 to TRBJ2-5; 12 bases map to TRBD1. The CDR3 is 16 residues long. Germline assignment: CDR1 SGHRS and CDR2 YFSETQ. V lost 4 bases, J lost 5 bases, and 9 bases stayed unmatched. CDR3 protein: CASSLGTGGAMETQYF. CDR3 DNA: TGCGCCAGCAGCCTCGGGACAGGGGGCGCGATGGAGACCCAGTACTTC.

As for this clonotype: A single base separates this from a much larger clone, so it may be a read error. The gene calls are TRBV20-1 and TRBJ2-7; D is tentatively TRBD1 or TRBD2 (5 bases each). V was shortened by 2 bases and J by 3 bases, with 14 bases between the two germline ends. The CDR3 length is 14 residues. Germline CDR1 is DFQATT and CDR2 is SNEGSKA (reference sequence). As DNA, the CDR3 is TGCAGTGCTAGACATAGGGACGCTTACTACGAGCAGTACTTC. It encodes CSARHRDAYYEQYF.

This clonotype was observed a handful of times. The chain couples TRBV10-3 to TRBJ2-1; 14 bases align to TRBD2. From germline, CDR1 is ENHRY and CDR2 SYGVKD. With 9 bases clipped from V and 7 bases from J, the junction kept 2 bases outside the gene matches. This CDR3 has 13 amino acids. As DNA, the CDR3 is TGTGCCATGGGACTAGCGGGAGAAAATGAGCAGTTCTTC. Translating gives CAMGLAGENEQFF.

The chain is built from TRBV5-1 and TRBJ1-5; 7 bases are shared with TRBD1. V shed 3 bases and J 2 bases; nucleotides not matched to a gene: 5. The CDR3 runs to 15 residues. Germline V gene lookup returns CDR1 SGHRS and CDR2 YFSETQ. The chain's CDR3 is CASSWGQNGNQPQHF. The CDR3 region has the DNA TGCGCCAGCAGCTGGGGACAGAACGGCAATCAGCCCCAGCATTTT.

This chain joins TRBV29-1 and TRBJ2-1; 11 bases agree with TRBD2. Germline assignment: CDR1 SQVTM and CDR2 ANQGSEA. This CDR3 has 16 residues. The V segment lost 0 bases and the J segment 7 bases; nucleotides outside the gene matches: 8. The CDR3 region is CSVEDPGTSGENEQFF. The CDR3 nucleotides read TGCAGCGTTGAAGATCCCGGGACTAGCGGCGAGAATGAGCAGTTCTTC.

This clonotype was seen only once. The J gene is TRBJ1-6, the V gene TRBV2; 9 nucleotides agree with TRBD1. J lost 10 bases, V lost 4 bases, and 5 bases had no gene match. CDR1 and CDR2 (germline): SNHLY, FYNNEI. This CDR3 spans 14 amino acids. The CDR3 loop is CASSVGTGPSPLHF. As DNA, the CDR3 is TGTGCCAGCAGTGTAGGGACAGGGCCCTCACCCCTCCACTTT.

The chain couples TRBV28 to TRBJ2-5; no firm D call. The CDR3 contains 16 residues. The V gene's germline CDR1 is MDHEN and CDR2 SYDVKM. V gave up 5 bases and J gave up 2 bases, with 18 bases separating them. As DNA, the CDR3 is TGTGCCAGCAGTCCCGATGGGCACTATCCTCAAGAGACCCAGTACTTC. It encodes CASSPDGHYPQETQYF.

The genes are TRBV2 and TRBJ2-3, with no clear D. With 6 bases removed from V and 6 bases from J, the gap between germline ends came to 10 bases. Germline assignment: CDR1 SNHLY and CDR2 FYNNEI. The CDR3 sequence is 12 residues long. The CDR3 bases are TGTGCCAGCAGGGGTTTCGTGGATACGCAGTATTTT. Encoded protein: CASRGFVDTQYF.

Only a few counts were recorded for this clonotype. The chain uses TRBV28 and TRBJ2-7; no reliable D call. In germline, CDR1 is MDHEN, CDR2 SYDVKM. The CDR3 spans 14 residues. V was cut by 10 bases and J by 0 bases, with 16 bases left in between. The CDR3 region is CATYPSPRSYEQYF. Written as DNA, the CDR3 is TGTGCCACCTACCCCTCGCCGCGCTCCTACGAGCAGTACTTC.

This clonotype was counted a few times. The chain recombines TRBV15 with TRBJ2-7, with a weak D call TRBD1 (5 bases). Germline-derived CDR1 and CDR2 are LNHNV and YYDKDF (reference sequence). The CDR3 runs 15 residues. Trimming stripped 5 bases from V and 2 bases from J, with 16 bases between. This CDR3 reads CATSVRPGNPYEQYF. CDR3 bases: TGTGCCACCAGCGTCCGCCCAGGGAATCCCTACGAGCAGTACTTC.

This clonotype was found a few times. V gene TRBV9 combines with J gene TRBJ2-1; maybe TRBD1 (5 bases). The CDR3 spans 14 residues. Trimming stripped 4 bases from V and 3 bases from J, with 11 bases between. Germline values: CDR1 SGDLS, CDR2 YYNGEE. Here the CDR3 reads CASSSGPIYNEQFF. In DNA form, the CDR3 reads TGTGCCAGCAGCTCAGGGCCGATCTACAATGAGCAGTTCTTC.

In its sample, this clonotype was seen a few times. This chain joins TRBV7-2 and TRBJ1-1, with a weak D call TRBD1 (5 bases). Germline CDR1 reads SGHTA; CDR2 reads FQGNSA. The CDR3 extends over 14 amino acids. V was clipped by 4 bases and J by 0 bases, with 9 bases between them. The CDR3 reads CASSSDKMNTEAFF. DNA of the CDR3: TGTGCCAGCAGCTCGGACAAAATGAACACTGAAGCTTTCTTT.

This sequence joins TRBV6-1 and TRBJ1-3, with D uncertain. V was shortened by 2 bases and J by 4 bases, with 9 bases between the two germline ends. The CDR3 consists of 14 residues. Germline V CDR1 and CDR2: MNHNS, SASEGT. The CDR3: CASSEKAGGNTIYF. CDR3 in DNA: TGTGCCAGCAGTGAAAAGGCCGGCGGAAACACCATATATTTT.

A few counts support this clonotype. CDR3 protein: CSADRAGTEAFF. In DNA form, the CDR3 reads TGCAGTGCCGACAGGGCTGGGACTGAAGCTTTCTTT. The V and J genes are TRBV29-1 and TRBJ1-1; TRBD1 agrees at 7 bases. Looked up from germline, CDR1 is SQVTM and CDR2 is ANQGSEA. The CDR3 has 12 residues.

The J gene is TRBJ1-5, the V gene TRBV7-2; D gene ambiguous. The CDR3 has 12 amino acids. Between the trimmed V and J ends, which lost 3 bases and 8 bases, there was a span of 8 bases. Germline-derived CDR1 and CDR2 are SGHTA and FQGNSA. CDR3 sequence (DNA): TGTGCCAGCAGCTTTTTGAGGGAGCCCCAGCATTTT. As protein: CASSFLREPQHF.